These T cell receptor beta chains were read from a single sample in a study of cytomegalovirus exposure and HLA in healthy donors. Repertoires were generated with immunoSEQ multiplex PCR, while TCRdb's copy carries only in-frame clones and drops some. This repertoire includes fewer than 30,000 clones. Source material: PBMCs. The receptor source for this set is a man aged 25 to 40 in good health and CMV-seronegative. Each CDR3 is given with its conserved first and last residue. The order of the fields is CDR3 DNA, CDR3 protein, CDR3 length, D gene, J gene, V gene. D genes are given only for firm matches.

CDR3 DNA: TGTGCCAGCAGTTTGACAGACGCGAGCTCCTACAATGAGCAGTTCTTC; CDR3 protein: CASSLTDASSYNEQFF; CDR3 length: 16; D gene: .; J gene: TRBJ2-1; V gene: TRBV6-5
CDR3 DNA: TGTGCCAGCGGAGGAACTAGGGACGAGCAGTACTTC; CDR3 protein: CASGGTRDEQYF; CDR3 length: 12; D gene: .; J gene: TRBJ2-7; V gene: TRBV27
CDR3 DNA: TGCGCCAGCAGCGGAGACAGCCTCACCGGGGAGCTGTTTTTT; CDR3 protein: CASSGDSLTGELFF; CDR3 length: 14; D gene: .; J gene: TRBJ2-2; V gene: TRBV5-1
CDR3 DNA: TGTGCCAGCAGTATGATATCGACAAATCAAGAGACCCAGTACTTC; CDR3 protein: CASSMISTNQETQYF; CDR3 length: 15; D gene: .; J gene: TRBJ2-5; V gene: TRBV25-1
CDR3 DNA: TGTGCCAGCAGTGGGCTCGACAGGGGTCCGCAGTATTTT; CDR3 protein: CASSGLDRGPQYF; CDR3 length: 13; D gene: TRBD1; J gene: TRBJ2-3; V gene: TRBV6-1
CDR3 DNA: TGCGCCAGCAGTTTACTCGCCGGGGAACAAGAGACCCAGTACTTC; CDR3 protein: CASSLLAGEQETQYF; CDR3 length: 15; D gene: .; J gene: TRBJ2-5; V gene: TRBV4-1
CDR3 DNA: TGTGCCACCAGCAGTGGACAGGGAATCCCTCACTACGAGCAGTACTTC; CDR3 protein: CATSSGQGIPHYEQYF; CDR3 length: 16; D gene: TRBD1; J gene: TRBJ2-7; V gene: TRBV15
CDR3 DNA: TGTGCCTGGGGACACAGGGCTGTGCGGAACACTGAAGCTTTCTTT; CDR3 protein: CAWGHRAVRNTEAFF; CDR3 length: 15; D gene: .; J gene: TRBJ1-1; V gene: TRBV30
CDR3 DNA: TGCGCCAGCAGCTTGGTAGGGACAGGGGCTCTGGGAGGGGCCAACGTCCTGACTTTC; CDR3 protein: CASSLVGTGALGGANVLTF; CDR3 length: 19; D gene: TRBD1; J gene: TRBJ2-6; V gene: TRBV5-1
CDR3 DNA: TGTGCCAGCAGCACCGGGACAGGGTCCTACGAGCAGTACTTC; CDR3 protein: CASSTGTGSYEQYF; CDR3 length: 14; D gene: TRBD1; J gene: TRBJ2-7; V gene: TRBV5-4
CDR3 DNA: TGCAGCGTTCTTGGGACTAGCGACGCCTACAATGAGCAGTTCTTC; CDR3 protein: CSVLGTSDAYNEQFF; CDR3 length: 15; D gene: TRBD2; J gene: TRBJ2-1; V gene: TRBV29-1
CDR3 DNA: TGTGCCAGTAGTTACTGGGACAGGGCACTGACAGATACGCAGTATTTT; CDR3 protein: CASSYWDRALTDTQYF; CDR3 length: 16; D gene: TRBD1; J gene: TRBJ2-3; V gene: TRBV19
CDR3 DNA: TGCGCCAGCAGCCGCGACCTGAGGGGGAGAGAAGCTTTCTTT; CDR3 protein: CASSRDLRGREAFF; CDR3 length: 14; D gene: .; J gene: TRBJ1-1; V gene: TRBV4-3
CDR3 DNA: TGTGCCAGCAGCCCAGCGGTTGAGCAGTTCTTC; CDR3 protein: CASSPAVEQFF; CDR3 length: 11; D gene: .; J gene: TRBJ2-1; V gene: TRBV2
CDR3 DNA: TGTGCCAGCAGGGAAGGGGTCTCTGGAAACACCATATATTTT; CDR3 protein: CASREGVSGNTIYF; CDR3 length: 14; D gene: .; J gene: TRBJ1-3; V gene: TRBV11-2
CDR3 DNA: TGCGCCAGCAGTAAACTAGCGGGGGTCAATGAGCAGTTCTTC; CDR3 protein: CASSKLAGVNEQFF; CDR3 length: 14; D gene: TRBD2; J gene: TRBJ2-1; V gene: TRBV10-2
CDR3 DNA: TGTGCCAGCAGCCCGAGGGGGGGACCTAACACCGGGGAGCTGTTTTTT; CDR3 protein: CASSPRGGPNTGELFF; CDR3 length: 16; D gene: .; J gene: TRBJ2-2; V gene: TRBV11-3
CDR3 DNA: TGTGCTAGTGGTTTGGCAGGGGGGATTTTGGATGGGTACACCTTC; CDR3 protein: CASGLAGGILDGYTF; CDR3 length: 15; D gene: TRBD1; J gene: TRBJ1-2; V gene: TRBV12-5
CDR3 DNA: TGTGCCAGCTCCGGGACAGGGCCCTCGTCCGAGCAGTACTTC; CDR3 protein: CASSGTGPSSEQYF; CDR3 length: 14; D gene: TRBD1; J gene: TRBJ2-7; V gene: TRBV18
CDR3 DNA: TGTGCCAGTACTACCCTAGCGGGAGGTACCTACAATGAGCAGTTCTTC; CDR3 protein: CASTTLAGGTYNEQFF; CDR3 length: 16; D gene: TRBD2; J gene: TRBJ2-1; V gene: TRBV19
CDR3 DNA: TGTGCCAGCAGCTCCTCCTACAGGGACGAGAAATACGAGCAGTACTTC; CDR3 protein: CASSSSYRDEKYEQYF; CDR3 length: 16; D gene: .; J gene: TRBJ2-7; V gene: TRBV11-1
CDR3 DNA: TGTGCCAGCAGCTTCCAGGGGAGCTATGGCTACACCTTC; CDR3 protein: CASSFQGSYGYTF; CDR3 length: 13; D gene: .; J gene: TRBJ1-2; V gene: TRBV5-6
CDR3 DNA: TGTGCCAGCAGTTTGGGACAGCCAATTACCTACGAGCAGTACTTC; CDR3 protein: CASSLGQPITYEQYF; CDR3 length: 15; D gene: TRBD1; J gene: TRBJ2-7; V gene: TRBV27
CDR3 DNA: TGTGCCAGCAGCGTAGGGGCCCAAGGTTCTGGAAACACCATATATTTT; CDR3 protein: CASSVGAQGSGNTIYF; CDR3 length: 16; D gene: .; J gene: TRBJ1-3; V gene: TRBV9
CDR3 DNA: TGTGCCAGTAGACGAAGCCCCAGGGAGGCTAATGAAAAACTGTTTTTT; CDR3 protein: CASRRSPREANEKLFF; CDR3 length: 16; D gene: .; J gene: TRBJ1-4; V gene: TRBV19
CDR3 DNA: TGTGCCAGCAGCTTAGGCGGGAGCCCAGAGGAGACCCAGTACTTC; CDR3 protein: CASSLGGSPEETQYF; CDR3 length: 15; D gene: TRBD2; J gene: TRBJ2-5; V gene: TRBV7-9
CDR3 DNA: TGTGCCAGCAGCCGACAGGGGGCACATGGCTACACCTTC; CDR3 protein: CASSRQGAHGYTF; CDR3 length: 13; D gene: TRBD1; J gene: TRBJ1-2; V gene: TRBV14
CDR3 DNA: TGTGCCAGCAGTGAAGGTCACGGGGAAGGGTTGAATGGCTACACCTTC; CDR3 protein: CASSEGHGEGLNGYTF; CDR3 length: 16; D gene: .; J gene: TRBJ1-2; V gene: TRBV2
CDR3 DNA: TGTGCCAGCTCATTGTCAGGGGGGATCCAGTACTTC; CDR3 protein: CASSLSGGIQYF; CDR3 length: 12; D gene: .; J gene: TRBJ2-4; V gene: TRBV18
CDR3 DNA: TGTGCCAGCAGCGTCACCAGGGAAAACGAGCAGTACTTC; CDR3 protein: CASSVTRENEQYF; CDR3 length: 13; D gene: .; J gene: TRBJ2-7; V gene: TRBV6-5
CDR3 DNA: TGTGCCAGCAGCTTAGCGGAGGGGTTCGCCTCCTACAATGAGCAGTTCTTC; CDR3 protein: CASSLAEGFASYNEQFF; CDR3 length: 17; D gene: .; J gene: TRBJ2-1; V gene: TRBV11-3
CDR3 DNA: TGTGCCAGCAGGCAACAGGGAAGTAGGGAGACCCAGTACTTC; CDR3 protein: CASRQQGSRETQYF; CDR3 length: 14; D gene: .; J gene: TRBJ2-5; V gene: TRBV27
CDR3 DNA: TGTGCCAGCAGTAATCCAAATCAGCCCCAGCATTTT; CDR3 protein: CASSNPNQPQHF; CDR3 length: 12; D gene: .; J gene: TRBJ1-5; V gene: TRBV6-1
CDR3 DNA: TGTGCCAGCAGCCAACAACCTTCCGGGACAGGGGGCAATGAGCAGTTCTTC; CDR3 protein: CASSQQPSGTGGNEQFF; CDR3 length: 17; D gene: TRBD1; J gene: TRBJ2-1; V gene: TRBV4-2
CDR3 DNA: TGTGCCAGCAGTGAGCAGGTCTTCTCTGGAAACACCATATATTTT; CDR3 protein: CASSEQVFSGNTIYF; CDR3 length: 15; D gene: .; J gene: TRBJ1-3; V gene: TRBV2
CDR3 DNA: TGTGCCAGCAGCCCCCTGGGACTAGCGGAGCAGTTCTTC; CDR3 protein: CASSPLGLAEQFF; CDR3 length: 13; D gene: TRBD2; J gene: TRBJ2-1; V gene: TRBV7-8
CDR3 DNA: TGTGCCAGCAGCGTAGACAGGGGGCTCTACGAGCAGTACTTC; CDR3 protein: CASSVDRGLYEQYF; CDR3 length: 14; D gene: TRBD1; J gene: TRBJ2-7; V gene: TRBV7-8
CDR3 DNA: TGTGCCAGCAGTCCAGGGCCAGGCACAACTAATGAAAAACTGTTTTTT; CDR3 protein: CASSPGPGTTNEKLFF; CDR3 length: 16; D gene: .; J gene: TRBJ1-4; V gene: TRBV27
CDR3 DNA: TGCGCCAGCAGTACCACCGCGGGGTACGACGGGGAGCTGTTTTTT; CDR3 protein: CASSTTAGYDGELFF; CDR3 length: 15; D gene: .; J gene: TRBJ2-2; V gene: TRBV5-1
CDR3 DNA: TGTGCCATCAGTTGGACTAGCGGGAGTGGTCCATCCTACGAGCAGTACTTC; CDR3 protein: CAISWTSGSGPSYEQYF; CDR3 length: 17; D gene: TRBD2; J gene: TRBJ2-7; V gene: TRBV10-3
CDR3 DNA: TGTGCCAGCAGTCCCTCTAGCGGAGAGAGCTCCTACGAGCAGTACTTC; CDR3 protein: CASSPSSGESSYEQYF; CDR3 length: 16; D gene: TRBD2; J gene: TRBJ2-7; V gene: TRBV27
CDR3 DNA: TGTGCCTGGAGGCGACAGGGGATTTTTGAAGCTTTCTTT; CDR3 protein: CAWRRQGIFEAFF; CDR3 length: 13; D gene: TRBD1; J gene: TRBJ1-1; V gene: TRBV30
CDR3 DNA: TGCGCCGGCATCGGGGAGGCCCTAAATCAGCCCCAGCATTTT; CDR3 protein: CAGIGEALNQPQHF; CDR3 length: 14; D gene: .; J gene: TRBJ1-5; V gene: TRBV10-1
CDR3 DNA: TGCGCCAGCAGCTTGGCGGGGTATGGAAACACCATATATTTT; CDR3 protein: CASSLAGYGNTIYF; CDR3 length: 14; D gene: .; J gene: TRBJ1-3; V gene: TRBV5-1
CDR3 DNA: TGTGCCAGCAGCACAAGGACTAGCGGGGGCGGCGAGCAGTACTTC; CDR3 protein: CASSTRTSGGGEQYF; CDR3 length: 15; D gene: TRBD2; J gene: TRBJ2-7; V gene: TRBV11-3
CDR3 DNA: TGTGCCAGCTCACTCGGACAGAACACTGAAGCTTTCTTT; CDR3 protein: CASSLGQNTEAFF; CDR3 length: 13; D gene: .; J gene: TRBJ1-1; V gene: TRBV18